This T cell receptor beta chain was captured in a study of T-cell memory formation after mild COVID-19. Libraries for TCRalpha and TCRbeta carried sample barcodes and unique molecular identifiers via 5'RACE. TCRdb reprocessed the 5' RACE reads with MiXCR, giving one entry per CDR3 protein. Among about 360,000 distinct CDR3 sequences listed, 13% to 15% were seen once. The V end lost 3 bases, the J end lost 11 bases, and 10 bases lay between the germline ends. This CDR3 spans 11 amino acids. Germline CDR1 is SEHNR and CDR2 is FQNEAQ (reference sequence). The TCR sequence derives from a man younger than 35 who had mild COVID-19 (a few samples of this study predate the infection). Cell type and time point are not known. The material sequenced was PBMCs or a T cell subset sorted from them (not recorded which). This rearrangement joins TRBV7-9 to TRBJ1-2; weak D call: TRBD1 (6 bases). The CDR3 DNA reads as TGTGCCAGCAGCTTTACAGGGCGGTACACCTTC. Amino acid sequence: CASSFTGRYTF.